A single sample gave rise to the 27 T cell receptor beta chains below, sequenced in a study of T cell responses to AZD1222 COVID-19 vaccine. Libraries were prepared by immunoSEQ multiplex PCR; TCRdb keeps only in-frame clonotypes and omits some of them. The sample has around 110,000 clones, 70% to 90% seen once. The specimen was peripheral blood, collected on day 0 of AZD1222 vaccination. Source of these receptors: an adult in good health.

The gene calls are TRBV5-1 and TRBJ2-7; 7 positions agree with TRBD2. The V gene's germline CDR1 is SGHRS and CDR2 YFSETQ. The CDR3 sequence is 16 residues long. J lost 2 bases, V lost 4 bases, and 12 bases had no gene match. The CDR3 region is CASSPGLQEFTYEQYF. The CDR3 nucleotides are TGCGCCAGCAGCCCGGGACTACAGGAGTTTACCTACGAGCAGTACTTC.

The rearrangement uses TRBV5-4 and TRBJ1-1; tentatively, D is TRBD1 (6 bases). CDR3 length equals 15 residues. Germline V gene lookup returns CDR1 SGHNT and CDR2 YYREEE (reference sequence). Trimming removed 0 bases at V and 10 bases at J, with 19 bases between. The CDR3, as DNA: TGTGCCAGCAGCTTGGGAGGACAGACCGAGGCCGGAGCTTTCTTT. Its translation is CASSLGGQTEAGAFF.

This clone came up a few times. The chain joins TRBV24-1 to TRBJ2-3; weak D call: TRBD1 (6 bases). The CDR3 runs to 15 residues. V lost 7 bases and J lost 2, with 15 bases in between. The V gene's germline CDR1 is KGHDR and CDR2 SFDVKD. The CDR3 region is CATSPGAGLTDTQYF. The CDR3 nucleotides are TGTGCCACCAGCCCAGGGGCAGGGCTCACAGATACGCAGTATTTT.

The chain links TRBV21-1 to TRBJ2-7; the DNA was not used to check the table's D call, TRBD1. TRBV21-1 is a listed pseudogene. The CDR3 consists of 13 residues. CDR3 sequence reads: CASVVDSSYEQYF. In nucleotides, the CDR3 is TGTGCCAGCGTGGTAGACAGTTCCTACGAGCAGTACTTC.

This clone was detected only a few times. The chain links TRBV7-8 to TRBJ2-1; perhaps TRBD1 as D (8 bases). The CDR3 is 16 residues long. Between the trimmed V and J ends, which lost 4 bases and 4 bases, there was a span of 17 bases. Looked up from germline, CDR1 is SGHVS and CDR2 is FQNEAQ. Here the CDR3 reads CASSSRQGREYNEQFF. As DNA, the CDR3 is TGTGCCAGCAGCTCCCGACAGGGGAGGGAATACAATGAGCAGTTCTTC.

The chain recombines TRBV29-1 with TRBJ1-5, with D unresolved. The germline gives CDR1 SQVTM, CDR2 ANQGSEA. The CDR3 consists of 13 residues. V gave up 0 bases and J gave up 7 bases, with 10 bases separating them. CDR3 residues: CSVEDLVGQPQHF. The CDR3 DNA reads as TGCAGCGTTGAAGATCTTGTGGGGCAGCCCCAGCATTTT.

The gene calls are TRBV7-2 and TRBJ1-2; perhaps TRBD1 as D (6 bases). The CDR3 extends over 14 amino acids. V dropped 4 bases and J dropped 4 bases, with 13 bases sitting between them. The V gene's germline CDR1 is SGHTA and CDR2 FQGNSA. The CDR3 coding sequence is TGTGCCAGCAGCTCATCGACAGGATTCTATGGCTACACCTTC. It translates to CASSSSTGFYGYTF.

This chain connects TRBV4-1 to TRBJ2-7; D is unresolved. Per the germline V gene, CDR1 is MGHRA and CDR2 is YSYEKL. Deletions cut 1 base from V and 5 bases from J, with 9 bases between. The CDR3 contains 13 residues. CDR3 loop: CASSQVNRDEQYF. The DNA for the CDR3 is TGCGCCAGCAGCCAAGTGAACCGCGACGAGCAGTACTTC.

The count of this clone is one. This chain joins TRBV4-2 and TRBJ1-1, with no clear D. The V and J ends lost 3 bases and 4 bases respectively, with 9 bases between them. Germline CDR1 and CDR2: LGHNA and YNFKEQ. The CDR3 sequence is 13 residues long. CDR3 amino acids: CASSHGGFTEAFF. The CDR3 nucleotides are TGTGCCAGCAGCCACGGCGGGTTCACTGAAGCTTTCTTT.

The chain employs TRBV12-3 or TRBV12-4 and TRBJ1-2, with D perhaps matching TRBD1 (5 bases). Trimming removed 2 bases at V and 7 bases at J, with 11 bases between. This CDR3 comprises 13 residues. The CDR3 here is CASSLTGSGGYTF. The CDR3, as DNA: TGTGCCAGCAGTTTAACAGGAAGTGGTGGCTACACCTTC.

In this sample, this clone turned up a few times. The chain has TRBV5-1 and TRBJ1-2; TRBD1 matches at 12 bases. CDR1 and CDR2 from the germline V gene are SGHRS and YFSETQ. V shed 6 bases, J shed 8 bases, and the junction held 8 bases outside the gene matches. The CDR3 totals 14 residues. The CDR3 DNA reads as TGCGCCAGCACTCTGGGACAGGGGGCGGAGGGCTACACCTTC. This gives the protein CASTLGQGAEGYTF.

This chain uses TRBV12-3 or TRBV12-4 with TRBJ1-2; TRBD1 aligns across 9 bases. V shed 7 bases, J shed 6 bases, and the junction held 6 bases outside the gene matches. CDR3 length: 13 residues. CDR3 DNA sequence: TGTGCCAGCACCACAGGGGGCGCGAATGGCTACACCTTC. Protein product: CASTTGGANGYTF.

The rearrangement uses TRBV5-4 and TRBJ2-7; 7 positions match TRBD2. Germline trimming cut 0 bases from V and 2 bases from J; bases unmatched to any gene: 5. Germline CDR1 SGHNT, CDR2 YYREEE (reference sequence). This CDR3 contains 15 residues. The CDR3 region has the DNA TGTGCCAGCAGCTTGGGTCGGGGAGGGACCTACGAGCAGTACTTC. It encodes CASSLGRGGTYEQYF.

The gene calls are TRBV5-1 and TRBJ1-2; possible D gene TRBD1, 6 bases. Trimming pared 4 bases from V and 4 bases from J, leaving 17 bases between. Germline assignment: CDR1 SGHRS and CDR2 YFSETQ. The CDR3 is made up of 15 amino acids. CDR3 nucleotides: TGCGCCAGCAGCCGGGAGCTTACAGGGCGCTATGGCTACACCTTC. Protein product: CASSRELTGRYGYTF. Filled out from reference TRBV5-1 and TRBJ1-2, the complete variable domain reads KAGVTQTPRYLIKTRGQQVTLSCSPISGHRSVSWYQQTPGQGLQFLFEYFSETQRNKGNFPGRFSGRQFSNSRSEMNVSTLELGDSALYLCASSRELTGRYGYTFGSGTRLTVV.

The chain links TRBV13 to TRBJ2-7; D is uncertain. Germline lookup yields CDR1 PRHDT and CDR2 FYEKMQ (reference sequence). Trimming cost V 5 bases and J 2 bases, with 4 bases left between them. CDR3 length equals 11 residues. This chain's CDR3 is CASSDTYEQYF. DNA of the CDR3: TGTGCCAGCAGCGACACCTACGAGCAGTACTTC.

The chain employs TRBV9 and TRBJ2-3; D is unclear. Germline values: CDR1 SGDLS, CDR2 YYNGEE. The CDR3 length is 13 residues. V lost 4 bases and J lost 0, with 6 bases in between. The DNA for the CDR3 is TGTGCCAGCAGCCCTCCTAGCACAGATACGCAGTATTTT. It translates to CASSPPSTDTQYF.

The V and J genes are TRBV18 and TRBJ2-5, with 7 bases fitting TRBD2. CDR1 and CDR2 (germline): KGHSH, LQKENI. The CDR3 is 18 amino acids. V was pared by 0 bases and J by 1 base, with 11 bases of the junction left unmatched. As DNA, the CDR3 is TGTGCCAGCTCACCACCATGGGAGGGGTTGCAAGGCCAAGAGACCCAGTACTTC. It specifies CASSPPWEGLQGQETQYF.

The chain is built from TRBV7-9 and TRBJ1-4, with D perhaps TRBD1 (5 bases). CDR3 length: 15 residues. CDR1 is SEHNR and CDR2 is FQNEAQ in the germline V gene (reference sequence). V gave up 3 bases and J gave up 3 bases, with 11 bases separating them. The CDR3 nucleotides are TGTGCCAGCAGCTTGGGGACCCACGCTAATGAAAAACTGTTTTTT. This gives the protein CASSLGTHANEKLFF.

V usage is TRBV6-6 and J usage is TRBJ1-3, with a weak D call TRBD1 (6 bases). Per germline, CDR1 MNHNY and CDR2 SVGAGI (reference sequence). There are 15 residues in the CDR3. Trimming removed 0 bases at V and 6 bases at J, with 12 bases between. CDR3 sequence (DNA): TGTGCCAGCAGTTACTCGTCTGGGGGCCCAAACACCATATATTTT. This sequence encodes CASSYSSGGPNTIYF.

The V call is TRBV7-2, the J call TRBJ1-2; D is undetermined. V gave up 5 bases and J gave up 4 bases, with 11 bases separating them. The germline V gene has CDR1 SGHTA and CDR2 FQGNSA. The CDR3 consists of 13 residues. The CDR3 is CASSKQRGYGYTF. The CDR3, as DNA: TGTGCCAGCAGCAAGCAGCGGGGCTATGGCTACACCTTC. The variable domain in full, with the rest retrieved from reference TRBV7-2 and TRBJ1-2, is GAGVSQSPSNKVTEKGKDVELRCDPISGHTALYWYRQSLGQGLEFLIYFQGNSAPDKSGLPSDRFSAERTGGSVSTLTIQRTQQEDSAVYLCASSKQRGYGYTFGSGTRLTVV.

The V and J genes are TRBV19 and TRBJ1-5; 12 nucleotides line up with TRBD1. The germline gives CDR1 LNHDA, CDR2 SQIVND (reference sequence). With 4 bases clipped from V and 7 bases from J, the junction kept 5 bases outside the gene matches. The CDR3 has 15 residues. CDR3 residues: CASSTGQGAGQPQHF. CDR3 DNA: TGTGCCAGTAGTACGGGACAGGGGGCCGGCCAGCCCCAGCATTTT. The whole variable domain, remainder taken from reference TRBV19 and TRBJ1-5, is DGGITQSPKYLFRKEGQNVTLSCEQNLNHDAMYWYRQDPGQGLRLIYYSQIVNDFQKGDIAEGYSVSREKKESFPLTVTSAQKNPTAFYLCASSTGQGAGQPQHFGDGTRLSIL.

This clone was detected once. V is TRBV7-2 and J is TRBJ1-2; D is uncertain. This CDR3 is 12 amino acids long. Germline V lookup: CDR1 SGHTA, CDR2 FQGNSA. V lost 5 bases, J lost 8 bases, and 12 bases lay in between. The CDR3 nucleotides are TGTGCCAGCAGCCCGGATGAGAGGGGCTACACCTTC. This gives the protein CASSPDERGYTF.

J is TRBJ1-1 and V is TRBV5-1; 7 positions match TRBD1. J gave up 1 base and V 6 bases, and 6 bases lay outside the gene matches. This CDR3 contains 14 residues. Germline assignment: CDR1 SGHRS and CDR2 YFSETQ. The chain's CDR3 is CASNWGQTNTEAFF. In DNA, the CDR3 is TGCGCCAGCAACTGGGGACAGACGAACACTGAAGCTTTCTTT.

In this sample, this clone turned up once. The V gene is TRBV19, the J gene TRBJ1-1; 7 nucleotides line up with TRBD1. The CDR3 has 16 residues. Germline lookup yields CDR1 LNHDA and CDR2 SQIVND (reference sequence). V gave up 3 bases and J gave up 5 bases; unmatched junction bases: 12. The CDR3 region is CASSIRGGRGRTEAFF. The CDR3 region has the DNA TGTGCCAGTAGTATTAGAGGGGGCAGAGGAAGGACTGAAGCTTTCTTT.

The chain employs TRBV2 and TRBJ2-1, with D possibly matching TRBD2 (6 bases). V was pared by 8 bases and J by 4 bases, with 15 bases between. The CDR3 runs to 14 residues. Germline values: CDR1 SNHLY, CDR2 FYNNEI. The CDR3 loop reads CASAAGTAYNEQFF. The CDR3, as DNA: TGTGCCAGCGCCGCGGGGACCGCTTACAATGAGCAGTTCTTC. Full variable domain (outside the CDR3, taken from reference TRBV2 and TRBJ2-1): EPEVTQTPSHQVTQMGQEVILRCVPISNHLYFYWYRQILGQKVEFLVSFYNNEISEKSEIFDDQFSVERPDGSNFTLKIRSTKLEDSAMYFCASAAGTAYNEQFFGPGTRLTVL.

This clone was detected only once. V is TRBV6-2 or TRBV6-3 and J is TRBJ2-1; TRBD2 matches at 8 bases. CDR1 is MNHEY and CDR2 is SVGEGT in the germline V gene. The CDR3 loop spans 16 amino acids. V lost 5 bases and J lost 5; bases outside the gene matches: 11. The CDR3 reads CASSRSGATLNNEQFF. CDR3 coding DNA: TGTGCCAGCAGTCGTAGCGGGGCAACCCTTAACAATGAGCAGTTCTTC.

The DNA for the CDR3 is TGTGCCAGCAGTGGCGGATCTAGCAATCAGCCCCAGCATTTT. The encoded protein is CASSGGSSNQPQHF. The rearrangement uses TRBV25-1 and TRBJ1-5; D gene unclear. V was trimmed by 4 bases and J by 0 bases, leaving 7 bases between them. The CDR3 spans 14 residues. Per germline, CDR1 MGHDK and CDR2 SYGVNS.